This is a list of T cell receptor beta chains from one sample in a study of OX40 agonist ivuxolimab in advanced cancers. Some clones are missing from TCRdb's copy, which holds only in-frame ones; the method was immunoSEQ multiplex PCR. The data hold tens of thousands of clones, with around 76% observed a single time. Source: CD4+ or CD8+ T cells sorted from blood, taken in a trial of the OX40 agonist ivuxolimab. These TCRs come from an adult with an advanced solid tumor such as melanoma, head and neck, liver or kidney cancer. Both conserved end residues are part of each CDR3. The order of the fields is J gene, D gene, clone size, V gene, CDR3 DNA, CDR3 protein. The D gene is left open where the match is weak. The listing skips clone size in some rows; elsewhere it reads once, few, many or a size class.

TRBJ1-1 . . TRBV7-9 TGTGCCAGCAGCATTAGGGCGATTGAAGCTTTCTTT CASSIRAIEAFF
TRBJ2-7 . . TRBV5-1 TGCGCCAGCAGCCCGAGCTCCTACGAGCAGTACTTC CASSPSSYEQYF
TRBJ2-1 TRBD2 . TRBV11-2 TGTGCCAGCAGCCACTATAGCGGGGGGGCTGGCAATGAGCAGTTCTTC CASSHYSGGAGNEQFF
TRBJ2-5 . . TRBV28 TGTGCCACCGACACTTGGGGAGAGACCCAGTACTTC CATDTWGETQYF
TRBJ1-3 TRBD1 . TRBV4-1 TGCGCCAGCAGCCGAATTGCCGGGACAGGGGCTGGAAACACCATATATTTT CASSRIAGTGAGNTIYF
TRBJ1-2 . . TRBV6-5 TGTGCCAGCAGTCCCGCGGGGCCGGGCTATGGCTACACCTTC CASSPAGPGYGYTF
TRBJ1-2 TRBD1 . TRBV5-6 TGTGCCAGCAGCGCCGGGACAGGGGGAACTGGCTACACCTTC CASSAGTGGTGYTF
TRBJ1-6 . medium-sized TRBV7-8 TGTGCCAGCAGCTTACGCCGGGTCCCCTATAATTCACCCCTCCACTTT CASSLRRVPYNSPLHF
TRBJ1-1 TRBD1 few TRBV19 TGTGCCAGTGGACAGGCTCCGGGCACTGAAGCTTTCTTT CASGQAPGTEAFF
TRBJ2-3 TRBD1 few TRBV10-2 TGCGCCAGCAGGAGGGGACAGGGGACAGATACGCAGTATTTT CASRRGQGTDTQYF
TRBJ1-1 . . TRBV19 TGTGCCAGTAGTAATTCCCGGAGGACTGAAGCTTTCTTT CASSNSRRTEAFF
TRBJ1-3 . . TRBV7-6 TGTGCCAGCAGCTTAGGGGGCAGTTTGAGCACCATATATTTT CASSLGGSLSTIYF
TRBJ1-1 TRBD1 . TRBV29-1 TGCAGCGTTGAAGGACAGGGTGGCCCTGAAGCTTTCTTT CSVEGQGGPEAFF
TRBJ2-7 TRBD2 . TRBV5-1 TGCGCCAGCAGCTTTTTAACTAGCGGGACCTACGAGCAGTACTTC CASSFLTSGTYEQYF
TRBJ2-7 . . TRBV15 TGTGCCACCAGCAGAGTACTCGAATCCTACGAGCAGTACTTC CATSRVLESYEQYF
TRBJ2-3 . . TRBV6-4 TGTGCCAGCAGCGTTGACAGCACAGATACGCAGTATTTT CASSVDSTDTQYF
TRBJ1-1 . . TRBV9 TGTGCCAGTACGGGATTTGGGGTTTGGGCGGCTTTCTTT CASTGFGVWAAFF
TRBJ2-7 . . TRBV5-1 TGCGCCAGCAGCTTGGACAGGGATCTCTTCGAGCAGTACTTC CASSLDRDLFEQYF